Below are 25 T cell receptor beta chains sequenced from a single sample in a study of blood T cells in healthy people across ages. Next came a second PCR, run for about 6 to 12 cycles, which used a sample-barcoded 5' primer along with a J-beta primer mix. TCRdb itself ran the 5' RACE reads through MiXCR, one entry per CDR3 protein. Of roughly 680,000 distinct CDR3 sequences listed, more than 45% are singletons. The sequenced material came from blood. Source of these receptors: a woman older than 75 in good health.

Comments on this clonotype: Since a much larger clone is just one base distant, this may be a read error. The chain couples TRBV27 to TRBJ2-4; D assignment may be TRBD1 or TRBD2 (5 bases each). The CDR3 has 16 residues. The germline CDR1 and CDR2 sequences are MNHEY and SMNVEV (reference sequence). The DNA of the CDR3 is TGTGCCAACAGTATCTGGGACGGATGGGGCAAAAACATTCAGTACTTC. It specifies CANSIWDGWGKNIQYF.

Details on this clonotype: Compared with germline, one end of the junction differs, possibly owing to a read error. The V gene is TRBV5-5, the J gene TRBJ2-7, with 11 bases fitting TRBD2. Germline V CDR1 and CDR2: SGHKS, YYEKEE (reference sequence). The CDR3 is made up of 16 amino acids. The CDR3, as DNA: TGTGCCAGCAGCCTGCCTCTAGCGGGAGGTTACAATGAGCGGTACTTC. Its protein is CASSLPLAGGYNERYF.

This rearrangement joins TRBV6-5 to TRBJ2-5, with TRBD1 matching 7 bases. The last part of the DNA fits TRBJ2-7 better; the J call may be wrong. The CDR3 totals 16 residues. Germline V gene lookup returns CDR1 MNHEY and CDR2 SVGAGI. CDR3 sequence (DNA): TGTGCCAGCAGTAACCCGACAGGGTTAAGCTCCTACGAGCAGTACTTC. This sequence encodes CASSNPTGLSSYEQYF.

This clonotype has more than one count but fewer than ten. V usage is TRBV5-5 and J usage is TRBJ1-4; the D gene is possibly TRBD1 (5 bases). Germline assignment: CDR1 SGHKS and CDR2 YYEKEE (reference sequence). The V end was cut by 0 bases, the J end by 4 bases, with 7 bases between. CDR3 length: 14 amino acids. CDR3 in DNA: TGTGCCAGCAGCTTGGGGGACCTTAATGAAAAACTGTTTTTT. Its protein product is CASSLGDLNEKLFF.

This clonotype turned up a few times. V is TRBV7-9 and J is TRBJ2-7; the D gene is possibly TRBD2 (5 bases). Trimming removed 5 bases from V and 7 bases from J, with 18 bases in between. Germline CDR1 SEHNR, CDR2 FQNEAQ (reference sequence). There are 14 residues in the CDR3. The CDR3 here is CASSHSTGYNEQYF. DNA for the CDR3: TGTGCCAGCAGCCACTCGACGGGATACAATGAGCAGTACTTC.

As regards this clonotype: A read error may explain this, as a much larger clone is one base away. The rearrangement joins TRBV7-3 to TRBJ2-1, with unresolved D. CDR3 size: 11 residues. Germline V gene sequence: CDR1 SGHTA, CDR2 FQGTGA. CDR3 sequence (DNA): TGTGCCAGCAGCTACGGGCGTGAGCGGTTCTTC. Translation gives CASSYGRERFF.

This clonotype was counted between two and nine times. CDR3 sequence: CASSPTRNQPQHF. CDR3 in DNA: TGTGCCAGCAGCCCGACCAGAAATCAGCCCCAGCATTTT. The chain recombines TRBV3-1 with TRBJ1-5; D ambiguous. The CDR3 has 13 residues. Trimming pared 4 bases from V and 4 bases from J, leaving 8 bases between. Germline CDR1 is LGHDT and CDR2 is YNNKEL (reference sequence). The complete variable domain, with remaining parts taken from reference TRBV3-1 and TRBJ1-5, reads DTAVSQTPKYLVTQMGNDKSIKCEQNLGHDTMYWYKQDSKKFLKIMFSYNNKELIINETVPNRFSPKSPDKAHLNLHINSLELGDSAVYFCASSPTRNQPQHFGDGTRLSIL.

The chain couples TRBV7-9 to TRBJ2-3; D is possibly TRBD1 (6 bases). V lost 2 bases and J lost 4, with 10 bases in between. This CDR3 region has 14 residues. The germline gives CDR1 SEHNR, CDR2 FQNEAQ (reference sequence). The CDR3 DNA sequence: TGTGCCAGCAGCTTACAGGGGATGGCAGATACGCAGTATTTT. Translated: CASSLQGMADTQYF.

V and J are TRBV7-2 and TRBJ1-2; 8 bases line up with TRBD1. This CDR3 contains 13 residues. The J segment lost 5 bases and the V segment lost 5 bases, leaving 4 bases of the junction unmatched. Germline CDR1 is SGHTA and CDR2 is FQGNSA. The CDR3 DNA sequence: TGTGCCAGCAGCCCGGGACAGGAATATGGCTACACCTTC. Translation: CASSPGQEYGYTF.

The chain is built from TRBV20-1 and TRBJ1-2, with unresolved D. Trimming cost V 2 bases and J 3 bases, with 10 bases left between them. Germline lookup yields CDR1 DFQATT and CDR2 SNEGSKA (reference sequence). The CDR3 has 13 residues. CDR3: CSARFPRDYGYTF. The CDR3 DNA sequence: TGCAGTGCTAGATTCCCTAGGGACTATGGCTACACCTTC.

This clonotype was observed many times. This chain links TRBV28 with TRBJ1-2; TRBD1 matches 9 bases. The CDR3 length is 16 residues. Germline trimming cut 5 bases from V and 3 bases from J; bases unmatched to any gene: 10. Germline CDR1 and CDR2: MDHEN and SYDVKM. CDR3 DNA sequence: TGTGCCAGCAGTGTCTTACAGGGGGCGCGGGACTATGGCTACACCTTC. This gives the protein CASSVLQGARDYGYTF.

This clonotype occurred many times. V usage is TRBV28 and J usage is TRBJ2-7; TRBD2 aligns across 8 bases. This CDR3 is 15 amino acids long. Germline CDR1 is MDHEN and CDR2 is SYDVKM. V gave up 5 bases and J gave up 5 bases; unmatched junction bases: 11. The CDR3 region has the DNA TGTGCCAGCAGTCTACCTCCGGGACTAGTAGACGAGCAGTACTTC. This gives the protein CASSLPPGLVDEQYF.

A few counts support this clonotype. J is TRBJ1-1 and V is TRBV29-1, with D hard to call. The germline V gene has CDR1 SQVTM and CDR2 ANQGSEA. V shed 6 bases and J shed 0 bases, with 14 bases lying between them. The CDR3 length is 14 residues. Here the CDR3 reads CSVVRGGMNTEAFF. The CDR3, as DNA: TGCAGCGTAGTCCGGGGAGGTATGAACACTGAAGCTTTCTTT.

The J gene is TRBJ2-4, the V gene TRBV30; D perhaps matches TRBD1 (5 bases). The V end was cut by 5 bases, the J end by 5 bases, with 16 bases between. The germline CDR1 and CDR2 sequences are GTSNPN and SVGIG (reference sequence). This CDR3 has 14 residues. Here the CDR3 reads CAWSRLGQENIQYF. The DNA of the CDR3 is TGTGCCTGGTCCCGCCTGGGGCAGGAAAACATTCAGTACTTC.

The chain joins TRBV3-1 to TRBJ2-7; D is ambiguous. The J call is in doubt because the DNA end fits TRBJ2-5 better. This CDR3 is built from 13 residues. Germline loops: CDR1 LGHDT, CDR2 YNNKEL (reference sequence). The CDR3 coding sequence is TGTGCCAGCAGCCAGTCCAGGACAGAGACCCAGTACTTC. Amino acids: CASSQSRTETQYF.

V and J are TRBV12-3 or TRBV12-4 and TRBJ2-1, with D perhaps TRBD1 (5 bases). This CDR3 has 13 residues. Trimming pared 5 bases from V and 14 bases from J, leaving 19 bases between. This CDR3 is CASSAGRGRDKFF. The CDR3 bases are TGTGCCAGCAGTGCCGGAAGGGGCAGGGATAAGTTCTTC.

This chain connects TRBV4-1 to TRBJ1-1, with D uncertain. This CDR3 is built from 13 residues. V gave up 3 bases and J gave up 0 bases, with 5 bases separating them. The germline V gene encodes CDR1 MGHRA and CDR2 YSYEKL. This CDR3 reads CASSHPLNTEAFF. CDR3 in DNA: TGCGCCAGCAGCCATCCACTGAACACTGAAGCTTTCTTT.

The CDR3 is CASSQTLNYYGYTF. The CDR3 region has the DNA TGTGCCAGCAGCCAGACCCTCAACTACTATGGCTACACCTTC. V and J are TRBV14 and TRBJ1-2; D remains unclear. The CDR3 contains 14 residues. Trimming left V 3 bases short and J 3 bases short, with 11 bases between. The germline gives CDR1 SGHDN, CDR2 FVKESK.

This clonotype was found a few times. V usage is TRBV29-1 and J usage is TRBJ2-1; 7 positions match TRBD1. The germline V gene encodes CDR1 SQVTM and CDR2 ANQGSEA. The CDR3 is 13 residues long. With V trimmed by 4 bases and J by 6 bases, 6 bases remained unmatched. CDR3 in amino acids: CSVVGSGGNEQFF. DNA of the CDR3: TGCAGCGTTGTAGGGTCAGGGGGCAATGAGCAGTTCTTC.

The V and J genes are TRBV2 and TRBJ2-3, with D hard to call. The germline CDR1 and CDR2 sequences are SNHLY and FYNNEI. This CDR3 contains 12 residues. V was trimmed by 8 bases and J by 0 bases, leaving 6 bases between them. The DNA for the CDR3 is TGTGCCAGCTTCGGTAGCACAGATACGCAGTATTTT. Translated: CASFGSTDTQYF.

Comment on this clonotype: A clone one base away is much larger, so this may be a read error. This chain joins TRBV11-2 and TRBJ2-3; a weak D match, TRBD2 (5 bases). V shed 5 bases and J shed 9 bases, with 18 bases lying between them. Germline values: CDR1 SGHAT, CDR2 FQNNGV. This CDR3 is 14 amino acids long. CDR3 DNA: TGTGCCAGCAGCCAAGCAGCTTGCGGGTTGACGCAGTATTTT. The encoded protein is CASSQAACGLTQYF.

As for this clonotype: Given a much more abundant clone one base away, this may be a read error. CDR3 DNA sequence: TGCAGCGTTGAAGGGGGGGAGACCCAGTTCTTC. Residues: CSVEGGETQFF. The chain combines TRBV29-1 with TRBJ2-1; the D gene is possibly TRBD2 (6 bases). With 1 base removed from V and 13 bases from J, the gap between germline ends came to 11 bases. CDR1 and CDR2 from the germline V gene are SQVTM and ANQGSEA. The CDR3 length is 11 residues.

This clonotype was counted ten times or more. J is TRBJ2-3 and V is TRBV7-8; D unresolved. This CDR3 region has 15 residues. CDR1 and CDR2 (germline): SGHVS, FQNEAQ. V dropped 1 base and J dropped 3 bases, with 11 bases sitting between them. The CDR3 loop reads CASSLVMGLTDTQYF. The CDR3, as DNA: TGTGCCAGCAGCTTAGTGATGGGTTTGACAGATACGCAGTATTTT.

Remarks on this clonotype: This clone may be a read error of a much larger clone one base away. The chain recombines TRBV15 with TRBJ2-1, with 7 nucleotides matching TRBD1. Germline lookup yields CDR1 LNHNV and CDR2 YYDKDF (reference sequence). The J segment lost 12 bases and the V segment lost 0 bases, leaving 5 bases of the junction unmatched. The CDR3 covers 13 residues. The CDR3 DNA reads TGTGCCACCAGCAGAGAAGGGGGCGGTGGGCAGTTCTTC. Its protein is CATSREGGGGQFF.

In its sample, this clonotype was seen many times. This rearrangement joins TRBV20-1 to TRBJ2-5, with a tentative D call TRBD1 (5 bases). V lost 3 bases, J lost 2 bases, and 10 bases lay in between. The CDR3 is made up of 13 amino acids. The germline gives CDR1 DFQATT, CDR2 SNEGSKA (reference sequence). The CDR3 DNA sequence: TGCAGTGCTAGTCAGGGCCTTCAAGAGACCCAGTACTTC. It translates to CSASQGLQETQYF.